This TCR beta chain was obtained from a study of shared clonotypes between healthy human individuals. Study-wide results and caveats: For naive CD4 cells, 4% to 6% of clonotypes were shared across four donors.

The genomic DNA of each subset was split evenly across several immunoSEQ plates. The assay was immunoSEQ multiplex PCR, and TCRdb's table has in-frame clones only and misses some. The sample records about 990,000 clones, 75% to 85% being singletons. Healthy adults negative for HIV, lacking recent acute infections or vaccinations, served as donors. A remark on this clone: Antigen unknown. A much bigger clone sits one base away, suggesting this may be a read error.

Per the germline V gene, CDR1 is SGHRS and CDR2 is YFSETQ. The CDR3 runs to 14 residues. The V and J genes are TRBV5-1 and TRBJ2-3, with TRBD1 as a possible D gene (6 bases). Sequencing input: memory CD4+ T cells from PBMCs. Subset noted: CD45RA-negative fraction. This receptor was obtained from a man aged 18 to 35 in good health. Some clones in this sample may be carry-over from other donors' samples. The CDR3 is CASSLQGQADAQYF. For the CDR3, the DNA is TGCGCCAGCAGCTTACAGGGCCAGGCAGATGCGCAGTATTTT.